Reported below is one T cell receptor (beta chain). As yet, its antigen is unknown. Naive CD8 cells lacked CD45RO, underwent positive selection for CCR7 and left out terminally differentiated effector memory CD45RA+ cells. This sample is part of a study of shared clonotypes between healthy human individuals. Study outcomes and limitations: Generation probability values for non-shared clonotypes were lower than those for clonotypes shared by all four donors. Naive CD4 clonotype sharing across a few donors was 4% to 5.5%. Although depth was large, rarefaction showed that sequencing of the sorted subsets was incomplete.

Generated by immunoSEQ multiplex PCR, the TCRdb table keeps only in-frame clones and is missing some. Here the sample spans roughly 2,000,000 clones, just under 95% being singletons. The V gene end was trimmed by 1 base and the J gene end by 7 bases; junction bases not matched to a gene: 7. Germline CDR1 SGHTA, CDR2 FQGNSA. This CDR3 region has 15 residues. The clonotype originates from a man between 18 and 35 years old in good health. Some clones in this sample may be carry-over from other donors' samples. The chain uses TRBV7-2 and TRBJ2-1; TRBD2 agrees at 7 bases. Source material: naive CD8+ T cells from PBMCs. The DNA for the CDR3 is TGTGCCAGCAGCTTAGTGGCGGGAGCGGGGAATGAGCAGTTCTTC. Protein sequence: CASSLVAGAGNEQFF.